The rows below give T cell receptor beta chains drawn from one sample of a study of PD-1 blockade in classical Hodgkin lymphoma. Here immunoSEQ multiplex PCR was the method, and the copy in TCRdb shows in-frame clones only, minus some. The sample has tens of thousands of clones, 60% to 80% seen once; the top ten hold under 20%. Sample: peripheral blood mononuclear cells (PBMCs), taken before the fourth cycle of nivolumab. Receptors originate from a human donor with classical Hodgkin lymphoma. The CDR3 runs from the conserved cysteine through the conserved F or W. Each record gives: clone size, D gene, J gene, V gene, CDR3 protein, CDR3 DNA. D genes are given only for firm matches. The size field is filled for only some rows; it gives once, few, many or a size class.

abundance: .; d_gene: .; j_gene: TRBJ2-4; v_gene: TRBV5-1; CDR3aa: CASSLRVTGSADNIQYF; CDR3nt: TGCGCCAGCAGCTTGAGGGTAACAGGGAGCGCGGACAACATTCAGTACTTC
abundance: .; d_gene: .; j_gene: TRBJ2-2; v_gene: TRBV4-2; CDR3aa: CASSQDFDRFTGELFF; CDR3nt: TGTGCCAGCAGCCAAGATTTTGACAGGTTCACCGGGGAGCTGTTTTTT
abundance: .; d_gene: TRBD1; j_gene: TRBJ2-5; v_gene: TRBV19; CDR3aa: CASSFGQEETQYF; CDR3nt: TGTGCCAGTAGTTTTGGACAGGAAGAGACCCAGTACTTC
abundance: .; d_gene: TRBD1; j_gene: TRBJ2-1; v_gene: TRBV5-1; CDR3aa: CASSPWTGLGYEQFF; CDR3nt: TGCGCCAGCAGCCCATGGACAGGGCTGGGATATGAGCAGTTCTTC
abundance: .; d_gene: TRBD1; j_gene: TRBJ1-4; v_gene: TRBV28; CDR3aa: CASSFPGQVEKLFF; CDR3nt: TGTGCCAGCAGTTTCCCCGGACAGGTGGAAAAACTGTTTTTT
abundance: .; d_gene: .; j_gene: TRBJ2-1; v_gene: TRBV7-8; CDR3aa: CASSLAGGEQFF; CDR3nt: TGTGCCAGCAGCTTAGCGGGGGGTGAGCAGTTCTTC
abundance: .; d_gene: .; j_gene: TRBJ2-1; v_gene: TRBV7-8; CDR3aa: CASSLARMGRDNNEQFF; CDR3nt: TGTGCCAGCAGCTTAGCGAGGATGGGACGGGATAACAATGAGCAGTTCTTC
abundance: .; d_gene: .; j_gene: TRBJ1-1; v_gene: TRBV28; CDR3aa: CASRGFGDTEAFF; CDR3nt: TGTGCCAGTAGAGGCTTTGGGGACACTGAAGCTTTCTTT
abundance: .; d_gene: TRBD1; j_gene: TRBJ2-2; v_gene: TRBV6-4; CDR3aa: CASSRQGSNTGELFF; CDR3nt: TGTGCCAGCAGTCGACAGGGATCGAACACCGGGGAGCTGTTTTTT
abundance: .; d_gene: .; j_gene: TRBJ2-3; v_gene: TRBV7-9; CDR3aa: CASSQPSTDTQYF; CDR3nt: TGTGCCAGCAGCCAGCCGAGCACAGATACGCAGTATTTT
abundance: .; d_gene: TRBD1; j_gene: TRBJ2-3; v_gene: TRBV9; CDR3aa: CASSSRDRPSTDTQYF; CDR3nt: TGTGCCAGCAGCTCCCGGGACAGGCCTAGCACAGATACGCAGTATTTT
abundance: .; d_gene: TRBD1; j_gene: TRBJ1-4; v_gene: TRBV7-2; CDR3aa: CASSLGSGQGNEKLFF; CDR3nt: TGTGCCAGCAGCTTAGGGTCAGGACAGGGAAATGAAAAACTGTTTTTT
abundance: .; d_gene: .; j_gene: TRBJ1-1; v_gene: TRBV5-1; CDR3aa: CASSSMKNTEAFF; CDR3nt: TGCGCCAGCAGCTCCATGAAGAACACTGAAGCTTTCTTT
abundance: .; d_gene: .; j_gene: TRBJ1-2; v_gene: TRBV7-9; CDR3aa: CASSFNQAGYTF; CDR3nt: TGTGCCAGCAGCTTTAATCAGGCCGGCTACACCTTC
abundance: .; d_gene: .; j_gene: TRBJ2-3; v_gene: TRBV9; CDR3aa: CASSPWARGHTQYF; CDR3nt: TGTGCCAGCAGCCCGTGGGCCAGAGGACATACGCAGTATTTT
abundance: once; d_gene: TRBD1; j_gene: TRBJ1-2; v_gene: TRBV7-2; CDR3aa: CASSLSGGTEGYTF; CDR3nt: TGTGCCAGCAGCTTATCGGGGGGGACAGAAGGCTACACCTTC
abundance: .; d_gene: .; j_gene: TRBJ1-1; v_gene: TRBV5-1; CDR3aa: CASSLVLRGSTEAFF; CDR3nt: TGCGCCAGCAGCTTGGTTCTCCGGGGGAGCACTGAAGCTTTCTTT
abundance: .; d_gene: .; j_gene: TRBJ1-2; v_gene: TRBV25-1; CDR3aa: CASSVTNYGYTF; CDR3nt: TGTGCCAGCAGTGTCACTAACTATGGCTACACCTTC
abundance: .; d_gene: .; j_gene: TRBJ2-2; v_gene: TRBV27; CDR3aa: CASSLIFYHTGELFF; CDR3nt: TGTGCCAGCAGTTTAATATTCTATCACACCGGGGAGCTGTTTTTT
abundance: .; d_gene: .; j_gene: TRBJ2-3; v_gene: TRBV21-1; CDR3aa: CASSYTGRDTQYF; CDR3nt: TGTGCCAGCAGCTATACCGGACGGGATACGCAGTATTTT
abundance: .; d_gene: .; j_gene: TRBJ2-7; v_gene: TRBV6-5; CDR3aa: CASSLVGAYEQYF; CDR3nt: TGTGCCAGCAGCCTGGTGGGCGCCTACGAGCAGTACTTC
abundance: few; d_gene: .; j_gene: TRBJ1-3; v_gene: TRBV14; CDR3aa: CASSQASRGAGNTIYF; CDR3nt: TGTGCCAGCAGCCAAGCTTCCCGGGGGGCTGGAAACACCATATATTTT
abundance: few; d_gene: .; j_gene: TRBJ2-1; v_gene: TRBV7-9; CDR3aa: CASSFKYNEQFF; CDR3nt: TGTGCCAGCAGTTTTAAATACAATGAGCAGTTCTTC
abundance: few; d_gene: .; j_gene: TRBJ1-1; v_gene: TRBV4-1; CDR3aa: CASSRERTEAFF; CDR3nt: TGCGCCAGCAGTCGGGAGCGCACTGAAGCTTTCTTT
abundance: .; d_gene: .; j_gene: TRBJ1-3; v_gene: TRBV7-9; CDR3aa: CASSLAGAFFGNTIYF; CDR3nt: TGTGCCAGCAGCTTAGCAGGGGCGTTCTTTGGAAACACCATATATTTT
abundance: .; d_gene: .; j_gene: TRBJ1-1; v_gene: TRBV18; CDR3aa: CASSPLPADRNTEAFF; CDR3nt: TGTGCCAGCTCACCTCTCCCCGCGGACAGGAACACTGAAGCTTTCTTT
abundance: .; d_gene: .; j_gene: TRBJ1-2; v_gene: TRBV6-1; CDR3aa: CASSAPWGNYGYTF; CDR3nt: TGTGCCAGCAGCGCCCCGTGGGGTAACTATGGCTACACCTTC
abundance: .; d_gene: TRBD1; j_gene: TRBJ1-1; v_gene: TRBV18; CDR3aa: CASSPRDREAAFF; CDR3nt: TGTGCCAGCTCACCCCGGGACAGGGAGGCGGCTTTCTTT
abundance: .; d_gene: TRBD1; j_gene: TRBJ1-2; v_gene: TRBV6-5; CDR3aa: CASRWGTANYGYTF; CDR3nt: TGTGCCAGCAGGTGGGGGACAGCTAACTATGGCTACACCTTC
abundance: few; d_gene: .; j_gene: TRBJ1-1; v_gene: TRBV6-4; CDR3aa: CASSDSSLGTEAFF; CDR3nt: TGTGCCAGCAGTGACTCGAGTCTCGGGACTGAAGCTTTCTTT
abundance: .; d_gene: .; j_gene: TRBJ1-2; v_gene: TRBV18; CDR3aa: CASSPSVQGYYGYTF; CDR3nt: TGTGCCAGCTCACCGAGTGTGCAGGGGTATTATGGCTACACCTTC
abundance: few; d_gene: TRBD1; j_gene: TRBJ1-2; v_gene: TRBV10-2; CDR3aa: CASSESTGYGYTF; CDR3nt: TGCGCCAGCAGTGAGTCGACAGGGTATGGCTACACCTTC
abundance: .; d_gene: TRBD1; j_gene: TRBJ1-3; v_gene: TRBV7-2; CDR3aa: CASNTGTEKYTIYF; CDR3nt: TGTGCCAGCAATACCGGGACAGAGAAATACACCATATATTTT
abundance: .; d_gene: .; j_gene: TRBJ1-5; v_gene: TRBV5-8; CDR3aa: CASSSLRTNYQPQHF; CDR3nt: TGTGCCAGCAGCTCCCTCAGGACAAATTATCAGCCCCAGCATTTT
abundance: few; d_gene: .; j_gene: TRBJ1-4; v_gene: TRBV5-1; CDR3aa: CASSLTSNEKLFF; CDR3nt: TGCGCCAGCAGCTTGACCAGTAATGAAAAACTGTTTTTT
abundance: .; d_gene: .; j_gene: TRBJ2-5; v_gene: TRBV29-1; CDR3aa: CSVDGADQETQYF; CDR3nt: TGCAGCGTTGATGGTGCAGACCAAGAGACCCAGTACTTC
abundance: .; d_gene: .; j_gene: TRBJ2-5; v_gene: TRBV11-2; CDR3aa: CASSQTSDQETQYF; CDR3nt: TGTGCCAGCAGCCAGACAAGTGATCAAGAGACCCAGTACTTC
abundance: .; d_gene: .; j_gene: TRBJ1-5; v_gene: TRBV19; CDR3aa: CASTPWDAFNQPQHF; CDR3nt: TGTGCCAGTACCCCCTGGGACGCTTTTAATCAGCCCCAGCATTTT
abundance: .; d_gene: TRBD1; j_gene: TRBJ2-5; v_gene: TRBV6-5; CDR3aa: CASRPPGTGHQYF; CDR3nt: TGTGCCAGCAGACCACCCGGGACAGGACACCAGTACTTC
abundance: .; d_gene: TRBD2; j_gene: TRBJ2-3; v_gene: TRBV4-1; CDR3aa: CASSQETGTRFSTQYF; CDR3nt: TGCGCCAGCAGCCAAGAGACCGGGACTAGGTTTTCTACGCAGTATTTT
abundance: .; d_gene: .; j_gene: TRBJ1-1; v_gene: TRBV10-3; CDR3aa: CAISGTVNTEAFF; CDR3nt: TGTGCCATCAGTGGGACGGTGAACACTGAAGCTTTCTTT
abundance: .; d_gene: .; j_gene: TRBJ1-2; v_gene: TRBV12-5; CDR3aa: CASGFVREGYTF; CDR3nt: TGTGCTAGTGGTTTCGTCCGGGAGGGCTACACCTTC
abundance: .; d_gene: TRBD2; j_gene: TRBJ2-1; v_gene: TRBV10-3; CDR3aa: CAISRAPSGGNNEQFF; CDR3nt: TGTGCCATCAGCCGAGCCCCTAGCGGGGGTAACAATGAGCAGTTCTTC
abundance: .; d_gene: .; j_gene: TRBJ2-2; v_gene: TRBV16; CDR3aa: CASSRATTGELFF; CDR3nt: TGTGCCAGCAGCCGAGCAACGACCGGGGAGCTGTTTTTT
abundance: .; d_gene: TRBD1; j_gene: TRBJ1-1; v_gene: TRBV28; CDR3aa: CASSVRTWTGGGKTEAFF; CDR3nt: TGTGCCAGCAGTGTTCGCACTTGGACAGGGGGCGGTAAAACTGAAGCTTTCTTT
abundance: .; d_gene: .; j_gene: TRBJ2-3; v_gene: TRBV11-2; CDR3aa: CASSSVAGTDTQYF; CDR3nt: TGTGCCAGCAGCTCCGTAGCGGGCACAGATACGCAGTATTTT
abundance: .; d_gene: TRBD1; j_gene: TRBJ1-2; v_gene: TRBV5-1; CDR3aa: CASRRTGGENYGYTF; CDR3nt: TGCGCCAGCAGAAGGACAGGGGGCGAGAACTATGGCTACACCTTC
abundance: .; d_gene: TRBD2; j_gene: TRBJ2-3; v_gene: TRBV13; CDR3aa: CASSLSGGATDTQYF; CDR3nt: TGTGCCAGCAGTCTTAGCGGGGGGGCCACAGATACGCAGTATTTT
abundance: few; d_gene: TRBD1; j_gene: TRBJ1-3; v_gene: TRBV5-1; CDR3aa: CATGTGAGNTIYF; CDR3nt: TGCGCCACCGGGACAGGGGCTGGAAACACCATATATTTT
abundance: .; d_gene: .; j_gene: TRBJ2-1; v_gene: TRBV7-2; CDR3aa: CASSLSRGRNNEQFF; CDR3nt: TGTGCCAGCAGCTTGTCCCGGGGCCGGAACAATGAGCAGTTCTTC
abundance: .; d_gene: .; j_gene: TRBJ1-3; v_gene: TRBV7-8; CDR3aa: CASSLEGRSGNTIYF; CDR3nt: TGTGCCAGCAGCTTAGAAGGACGCTCTGGAAACACCATATATTTT
abundance: .; d_gene: .; j_gene: TRBJ1-4; v_gene: TRBV19; CDR3aa: CASSILRGGGEKLFF; CDR3nt: TGTGCCAGTAGTATATTGCGGGGTGGAGGTGAAAAACTGTTTTTT